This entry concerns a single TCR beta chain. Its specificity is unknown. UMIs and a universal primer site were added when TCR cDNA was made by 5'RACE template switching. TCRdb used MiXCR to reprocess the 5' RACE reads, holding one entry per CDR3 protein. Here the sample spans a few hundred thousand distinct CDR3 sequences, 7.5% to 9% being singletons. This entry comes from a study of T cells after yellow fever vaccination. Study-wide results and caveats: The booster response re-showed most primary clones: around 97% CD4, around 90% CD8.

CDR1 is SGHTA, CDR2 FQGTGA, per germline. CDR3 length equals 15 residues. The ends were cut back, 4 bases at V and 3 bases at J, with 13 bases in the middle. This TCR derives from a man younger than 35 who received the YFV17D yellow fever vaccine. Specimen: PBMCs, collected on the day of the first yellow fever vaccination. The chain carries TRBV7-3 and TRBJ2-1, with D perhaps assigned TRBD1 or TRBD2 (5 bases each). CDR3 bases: TGTGCCAGCAGCTCGGGTCTGGGACGCTACAATGAGCAGTTCTTC. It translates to CASSSGLGRYNEQFF.